This T cell receptor beta chain was recorded in a study of identifying expanded T cells in peripheral blood. Study-wide findings and caveats: Differentially abundant clones: 0.95 to 1.5 between replicates, around 17 at roughly 15 days, 19 to 20 at four.

The sample holds one count of this clone. Its antigen is still unknown. V was trimmed by 4 bases and J by 5 bases, leaving 6 bases between them. CDR1 is KGHSH, CDR2 LQKENI, per germline. The CDR3 sequence is 11 residues long. Measured with immunoSEQ multiplex PCR; TCRdb has only the in-frame clones, and not every one. This table has approximately 50,000 clones, approximately 80% appearing once. The chain joins TRBV18 to TRBJ2-7; maybe TRBD2 (6 bases). The sequence was obtained from a person aged 18 to 75 in good health. Sequenced material: blood. CDR3 sequence: CASSREDEQYF. The CDR3 nucleotides read TGTGCCAGCTCACGGGAGGACGAGCAGTACTTC. The full variable domain, in which reference TRBV18 and TRBJ2-7 provide the parts outside the CDR3, is NAGVMQNPRHLVRRRGQEARLRCSPMKGHSHVYWYRQLPEEGLKFMVYLQKENIIDESGMPKERFSAEFPKEGPSILRIQQVVRGDSAAYFCASSREDEQYFGPGTRLTVT.